Shown below are 4 T cell receptor beta chains from a single sample sequenced in a study of T cells in Graves' hyperthyroidism and ophthalmopathy. Amplification of TCR beta CDR3 regions was performed using RNA transcripts as template. The TCR CDR3 first-round RT-PCR relied on the HTBI primer set. TCRdb re-derived calls from the multiplex PCR reads in MiXCR, one entry per CDR3 protein. The repertoire has 300,000 to 400,000 distinct CDR3 sequences, about 14% of them found once; the top ten carry around 20%. Sequencing was done on a sample of blood. The receptors here all came from a woman between 25 and 40 years old with Graves' ophthalmopathy.

This clonotype was detected ten times or more. The V call is TRBV6-1, the J call TRBJ2-1; no clear D. CDR3 length equals 16 residues. Per germline, CDR1 MNHNS and CDR2 SASEGT. V was clipped by 0 bases and J by 0 bases, with 9 bases between them. CDR3 coding DNA: TGTGCCAGCAGTGAAGCGCCCGCGGACTCCTACAATGAGCAGTTCTTC. Translating it yields CASSEAPADSYNEQFF.

This clonotype was seen repeatedly, ten times or more. V is TRBV5-5 and J is TRBJ2-3; perhaps TRBD2 as D (6 bases). V lost 7 bases and J lost 2, with 14 bases in between. The germline V gene has CDR1 SGHKS and CDR2 YYEKEE (reference sequence). This CDR3 has 14 amino acids. The CDR3 coding sequence is TGTGCCAGCGAAGGTAGCGGATACACAGATACGCAGTATTTT. Encoded protein: CASEGSGYTDTQYF.

This clonotype was counted between two and nine times. J is TRBJ1-1 and V is TRBV5-1, with D unclear. Per the germline V gene, CDR1 is SGHRS and CDR2 is YFSETQ. The V end was cut by 0 bases, the J end by 0 bases, with 9 bases between. This CDR3 contains 15 residues. As DNA, the CDR3 is TGCGCCAGCAGCTTGGTGTCCGATATGAACACTGAAGCTTTCTTT. Residues: CASSLVSDMNTEAFF.

Ten or more counts support this clonotype. V is TRBV18 and J is TRBJ2-1; the match to TRBD1 covers 8 bases. J was trimmed by 6 bases and V by 0 bases; bases with no gene match: 7. This CDR3 region has 16 residues. Germline lookup yields CDR1 KGHSH and CDR2 LQKENI. The CDR3 spells CASSPPDRAYSNEQFF. The CDR3 nucleotides read TGTGCCAGCTCACCACCGGACAGGGCGTACAGCAATGAGCAGTTCTTC.